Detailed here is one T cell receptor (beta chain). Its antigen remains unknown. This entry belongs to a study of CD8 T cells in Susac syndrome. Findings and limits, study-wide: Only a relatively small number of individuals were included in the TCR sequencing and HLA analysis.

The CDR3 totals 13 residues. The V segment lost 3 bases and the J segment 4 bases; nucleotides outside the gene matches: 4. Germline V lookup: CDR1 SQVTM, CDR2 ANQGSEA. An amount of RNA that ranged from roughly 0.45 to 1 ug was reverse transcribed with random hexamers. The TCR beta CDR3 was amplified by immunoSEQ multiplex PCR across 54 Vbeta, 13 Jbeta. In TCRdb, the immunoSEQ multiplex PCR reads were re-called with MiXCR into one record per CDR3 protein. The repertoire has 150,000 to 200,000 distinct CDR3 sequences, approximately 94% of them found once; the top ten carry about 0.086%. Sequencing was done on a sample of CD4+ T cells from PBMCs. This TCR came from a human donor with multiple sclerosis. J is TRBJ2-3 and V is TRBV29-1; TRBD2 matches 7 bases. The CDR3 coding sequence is TGCAGCGTTGATGGGCTAGCGGCAGATACGCAGTATTTT. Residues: CSVDGLAADTQYF.